This entry is about one T cell receptor beta chain. Its antigen is undetermined. Primers: 60 Vbeta forward and 13 Jbeta reverse. Profiling relied on immunoSEQ multiplex PCR, and the TCRdb table lists in-frame clones only, not all of them. The data show about 200,000 clones, approximately 78% seen once. The data were taken from a study of cytomegalovirus exposure and HLA in healthy donors. Notes on the study in general: TCR beta sequences reportedly predicted most subjects' HLA-A and HLA-B alleles accurately. Apparent HLA restriction characterized most CMV-associated TCR beta chains in a later analysis. It was reportedly the case that the classifier diagnosed cytomegalovirus status with high specificity and sensitivity.

The CDR3 is 14 amino acids. CDR1 LGHNA and CDR2 YNFKEQ come from the germline V gene. Trimming stripped 0 bases from V and 9 bases from J, with 15 bases between. This chain joins TRBV4-2 and TRBJ2-7; D may be TRBD2 (6 bases). The sequence came from a male donor in good health and CMV-seronegative. The sample was PBMCs. As DNA, the CDR3 is TGTGCCAGCAGCCAAGATCGGTCGGGGACTCGGCAGTACTTC. Its protein is CASSQDRSGTRQYF.